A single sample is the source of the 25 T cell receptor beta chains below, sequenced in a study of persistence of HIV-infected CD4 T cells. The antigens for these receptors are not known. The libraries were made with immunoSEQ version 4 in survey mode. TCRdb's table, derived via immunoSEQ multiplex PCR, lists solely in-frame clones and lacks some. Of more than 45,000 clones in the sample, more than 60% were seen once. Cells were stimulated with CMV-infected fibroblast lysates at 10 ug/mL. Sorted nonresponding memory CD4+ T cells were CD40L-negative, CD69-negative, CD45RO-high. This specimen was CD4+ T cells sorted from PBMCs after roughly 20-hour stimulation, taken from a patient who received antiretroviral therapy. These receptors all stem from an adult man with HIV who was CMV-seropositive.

CDR3 sequence reads: CASSEPGFTDTQYF. CDR3 nucleotide sequence: TGTGCCAGCAGTGAACCAGGGTTCACAGATACGCAGTATTTT. The V call is TRBV25-1, the J call TRBJ2-3, with D perhaps TRBD1 (5 bases). The V and J ends lost 2 bases and 2 bases respectively, with 8 bases between them. The CDR3 length is 14 residues. Germline-derived CDR1 and CDR2 are MGHDK and SYGVNS.

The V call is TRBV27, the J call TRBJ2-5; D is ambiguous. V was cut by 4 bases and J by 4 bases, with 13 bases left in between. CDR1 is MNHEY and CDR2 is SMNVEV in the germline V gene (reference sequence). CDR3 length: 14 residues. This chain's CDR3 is CASSSSRWTETQYF. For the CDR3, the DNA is TGTGCCAGCAGTTCCAGCAGATGGACAGAGACCCAGTACTTC.

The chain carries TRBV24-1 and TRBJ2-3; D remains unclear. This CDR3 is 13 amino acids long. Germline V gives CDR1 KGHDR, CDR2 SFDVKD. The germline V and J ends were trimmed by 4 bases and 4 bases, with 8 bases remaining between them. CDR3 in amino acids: CATSDLSSDTQYF. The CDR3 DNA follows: TGTGCCACCAGTGACCTCTCGTCAGATACGCAGTATTTT.

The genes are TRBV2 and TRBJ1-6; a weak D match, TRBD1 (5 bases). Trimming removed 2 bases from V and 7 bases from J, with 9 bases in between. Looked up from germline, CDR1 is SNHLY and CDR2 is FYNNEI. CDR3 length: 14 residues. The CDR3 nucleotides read TGTGCCAGCAGTGAATTACAGGCGAATTCACCCCTCCACTTT. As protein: CASSELQANSPLHF.

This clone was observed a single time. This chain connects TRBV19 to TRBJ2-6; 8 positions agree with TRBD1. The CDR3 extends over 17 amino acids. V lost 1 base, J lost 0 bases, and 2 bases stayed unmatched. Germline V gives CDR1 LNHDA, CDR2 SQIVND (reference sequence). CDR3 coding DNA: TGTGCCAGTAGTATAGGGACAGGGTACTCTGGGGCCAACGTCCTGACTTTC. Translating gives CASSIGTGYSGANVLTF. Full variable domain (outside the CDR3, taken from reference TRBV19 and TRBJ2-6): DGGITQSPKYLFRKEGQNVTLSCEQNLNHDAMYWYRQDPGQGLRLIYYSQIVNDFQKGDIAEGYSVSREKKESFPLTVTSAQKNPTAFYLCASSIGTGYSGANVLTFGAGSRLTVL.

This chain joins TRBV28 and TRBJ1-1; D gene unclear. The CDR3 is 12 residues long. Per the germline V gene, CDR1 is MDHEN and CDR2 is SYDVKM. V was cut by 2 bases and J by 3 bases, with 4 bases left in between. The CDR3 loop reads CASSLKYTEAFF. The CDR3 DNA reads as TGTGCCAGCAGTTTAAAGTACACTGAAGCTTTCTTT.

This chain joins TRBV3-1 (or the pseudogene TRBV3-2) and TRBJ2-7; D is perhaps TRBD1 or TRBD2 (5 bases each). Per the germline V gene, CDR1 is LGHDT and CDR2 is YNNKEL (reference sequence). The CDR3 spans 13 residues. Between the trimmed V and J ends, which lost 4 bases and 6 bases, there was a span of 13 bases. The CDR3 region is CASSRAGSGEQYF. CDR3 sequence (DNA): TGTGCCAGCAGCCGAGCAGGGAGCGGCGAGCAGTACTTC.

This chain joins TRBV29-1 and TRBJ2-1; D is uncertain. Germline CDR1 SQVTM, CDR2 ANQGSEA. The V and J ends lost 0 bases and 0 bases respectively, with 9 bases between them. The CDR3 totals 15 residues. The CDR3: CSVEDRESSYNEQFF. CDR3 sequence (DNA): TGCAGCGTTGAAGACCGCGAGAGCTCCTACAATGAGCAGTTCTTC.

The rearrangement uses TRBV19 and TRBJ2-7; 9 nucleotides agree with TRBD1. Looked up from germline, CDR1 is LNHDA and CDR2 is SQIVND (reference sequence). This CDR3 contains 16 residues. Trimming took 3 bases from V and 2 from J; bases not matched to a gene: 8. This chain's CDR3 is CASSMAGTGYPYEQYF. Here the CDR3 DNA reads TGTGCCAGTAGTATGGCCGGGACAGGGTATCCCTACGAGCAGTACTTC.

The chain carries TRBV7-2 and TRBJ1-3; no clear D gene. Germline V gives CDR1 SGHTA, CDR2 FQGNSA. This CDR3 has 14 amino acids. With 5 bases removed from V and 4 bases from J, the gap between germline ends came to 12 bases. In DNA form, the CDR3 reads TGTGCCAGCAGCCTAAGACTATTGGGAAACACCATATATTTT. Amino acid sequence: CASSLRLLGNTIYF.

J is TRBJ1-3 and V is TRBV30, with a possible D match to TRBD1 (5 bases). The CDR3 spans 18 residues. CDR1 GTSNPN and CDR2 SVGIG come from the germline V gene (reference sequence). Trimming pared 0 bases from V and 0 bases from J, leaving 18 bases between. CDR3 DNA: TGTGCCTGGAGTGTATTATACCCGGGACTTCCCTCTGGAAACACCATATATTTT. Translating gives CAWSVLYPGLPSGNTIYF.

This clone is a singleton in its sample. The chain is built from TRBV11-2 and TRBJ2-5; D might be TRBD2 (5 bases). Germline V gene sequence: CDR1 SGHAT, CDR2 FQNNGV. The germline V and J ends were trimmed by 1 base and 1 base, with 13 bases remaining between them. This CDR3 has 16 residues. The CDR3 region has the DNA TGTGCCAGCAGCTTAGGGGCGGGCCTAGTCCAAGAGACCCAGTACTTC. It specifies CASSLGAGLVQETQYF.

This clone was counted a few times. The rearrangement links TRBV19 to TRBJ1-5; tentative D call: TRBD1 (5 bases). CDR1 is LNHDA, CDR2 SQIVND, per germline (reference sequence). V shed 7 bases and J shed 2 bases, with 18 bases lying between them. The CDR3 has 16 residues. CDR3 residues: CASTLWRGEGNQPQHF. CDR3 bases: TGTGCCAGTACCTTATGGAGGGGTGAAGGCAATCAGCCCCAGCATTTT.

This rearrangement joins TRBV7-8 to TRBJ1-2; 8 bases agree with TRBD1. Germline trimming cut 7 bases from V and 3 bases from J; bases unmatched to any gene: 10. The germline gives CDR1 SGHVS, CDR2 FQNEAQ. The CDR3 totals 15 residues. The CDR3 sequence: CASTRTGTGDYGYTF. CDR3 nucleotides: TGTGCCAGCACCCGGACAGGGACCGGCGACTATGGCTACACCTTC.

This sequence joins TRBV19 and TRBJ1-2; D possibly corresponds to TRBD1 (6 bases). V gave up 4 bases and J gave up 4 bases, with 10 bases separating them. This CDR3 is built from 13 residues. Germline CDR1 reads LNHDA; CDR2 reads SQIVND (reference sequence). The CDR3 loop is CASSSTGLYGYTF. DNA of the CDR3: TGTGCCAGTAGTAGTACAGGGCTCTATGGCTACACCTTC.

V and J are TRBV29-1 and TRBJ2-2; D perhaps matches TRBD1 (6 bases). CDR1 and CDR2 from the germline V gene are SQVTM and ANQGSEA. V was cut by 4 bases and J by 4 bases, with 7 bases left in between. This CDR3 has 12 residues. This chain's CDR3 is CSVGRGTGELFF. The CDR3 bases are TGCAGCGTTGGCAGGGGCACCGGGGAGCTGTTTTTT.

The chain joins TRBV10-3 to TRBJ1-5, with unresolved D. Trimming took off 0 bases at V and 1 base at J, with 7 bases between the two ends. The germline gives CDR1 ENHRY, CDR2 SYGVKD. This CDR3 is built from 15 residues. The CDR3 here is CAISESATSNQPQHF. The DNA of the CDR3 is TGTGCCATCAGTGAGTCGGCCACCAGCAATCAGCCCCAGCATTTT.

The CDR3 reads CSAFLYTEAFF. In DNA, the CDR3 is TGCAGTGCTTTCCTCTACACTGAAGCTTTCTTT. This sequence joins TRBV20-1 and TRBJ1-1; D unresolved. Germline V CDR1 and CDR2: DFQATT, SNEGSKA (reference sequence). The CDR3 runs 11 residues. Trimming removed 5 bases at V and 3 bases at J, with 7 bases between.

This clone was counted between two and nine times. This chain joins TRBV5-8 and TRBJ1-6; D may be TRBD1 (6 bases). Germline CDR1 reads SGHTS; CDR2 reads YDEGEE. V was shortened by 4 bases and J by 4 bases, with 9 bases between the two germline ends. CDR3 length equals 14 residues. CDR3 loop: CASSMTGYNSPLHF. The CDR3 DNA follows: TGTGCCAGCAGCATGACAGGTTATAATTCACCCCTCCACTTT.

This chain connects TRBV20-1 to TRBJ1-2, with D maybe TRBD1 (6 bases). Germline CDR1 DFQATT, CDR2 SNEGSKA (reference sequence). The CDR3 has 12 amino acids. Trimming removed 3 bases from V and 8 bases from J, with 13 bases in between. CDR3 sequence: CSASKQGGGYTF. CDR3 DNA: TGCAGTGCTAGTAAACAGGGTGGCGGCTACACCTTC.

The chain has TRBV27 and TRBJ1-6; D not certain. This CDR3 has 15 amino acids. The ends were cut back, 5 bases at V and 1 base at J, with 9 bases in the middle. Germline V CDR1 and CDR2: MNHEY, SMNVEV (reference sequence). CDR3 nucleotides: TGTGCCAGCAGTATCGCCCGGTCCTATAATTCACCCCTCCACTTT. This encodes CASSIARSYNSPLHF.

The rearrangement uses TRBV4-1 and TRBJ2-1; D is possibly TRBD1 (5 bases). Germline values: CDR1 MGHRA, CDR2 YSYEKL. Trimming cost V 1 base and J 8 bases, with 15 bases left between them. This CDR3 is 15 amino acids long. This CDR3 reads CASSQAGHLSYEQFF. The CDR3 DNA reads TGCGCCAGCAGCCAAGCCGGACACCTTTCCTATGAGCAGTTCTTC.

The CDR3 DNA follows: TGTGCCAGTAGTATCCAGGGGGGTACGCAGTATTTT. This sequence encodes CASSIQGGTQYF. The chain recombines TRBV19 with TRBJ2-3, with D perhaps TRBD1 (7 bases). Trimming stripped 3 bases from V and 8 bases from J, with 9 bases between. In germline, CDR1 is LNHDA, CDR2 SQIVND (reference sequence). The CDR3 is made up of 12 amino acids.

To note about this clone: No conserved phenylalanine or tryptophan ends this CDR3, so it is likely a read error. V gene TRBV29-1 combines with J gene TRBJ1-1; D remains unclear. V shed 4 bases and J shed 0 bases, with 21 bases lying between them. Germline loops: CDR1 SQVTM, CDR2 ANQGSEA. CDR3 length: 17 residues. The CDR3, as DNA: TGCAGCGTTGGCCCCCCGAGTTTTACACTCATGAACACTGAAGCTTTCCTT. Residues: CSVGPPSFTLMNTEAFL.

This CDR3 reads CASSLRRYDTQYF. CDR3 coding DNA: TGTGCCAGCAGCTTAAGGCGGTACGATACGCAGTATTTT. This chain links TRBV7-8 with TRBJ2-3; D gene unclear. The ends were cut back, 2 bases at V and 6 bases at J, with 9 bases in the middle. The germline gives CDR1 SGHVS, CDR2 FQNEAQ. The CDR3 is 13 amino acids.